This T cell receptor (beta chain) was captured by sequencing in a study of T cells in Graves' hyperthyroidism and ophthalmopathy. TCR beta CDR3 sequences were amplified from RNA transcripts. A first-round RT-PCR of the TCR CDR3 used the HTBI primer set. TCRdb reanalysed the multiplex PCR reads using MiXCR and keeps one entry per CDR3 protein. The sample consists of under 750,000 distinct CDR3 sequences, 18% of them appearing once. The germline V gene encodes CDR1 GTSNPN and CDR2 SVGIG (reference sequence). Between the trimmed V and J ends, which lost 3 bases and 6 bases, there was a span of 11 bases. The CDR3 consists of 12 residues. In the case of this clonotype: Its antigen is not known.

Patients were excluded because of uncontrolled infection, other autoimmune disease, pregnancy or lactation. Diagnoses rested on clinical symptoms, serum thyroxine and TRAb, thyroid ultrasound and orbital computed tomography. Study findings and constraints: Blood held most thyroid clonotypes expanded above 0.001 frequency.

Sequenced material: blood. The sequence was collected from a woman aged 45-65 years with Graves' hyperthyroidism that later progressed to Graves' ophthalmopathy. The chain joins TRBV30 to TRBJ1-1, with D possibly matching TRBD1 (5 bases). The CDR3, as DNA: TGTGCCTGGAGCCCCGCGGGGGCTGAAGCTTTCTTT. This translates into CAWSPAGAEAFF.